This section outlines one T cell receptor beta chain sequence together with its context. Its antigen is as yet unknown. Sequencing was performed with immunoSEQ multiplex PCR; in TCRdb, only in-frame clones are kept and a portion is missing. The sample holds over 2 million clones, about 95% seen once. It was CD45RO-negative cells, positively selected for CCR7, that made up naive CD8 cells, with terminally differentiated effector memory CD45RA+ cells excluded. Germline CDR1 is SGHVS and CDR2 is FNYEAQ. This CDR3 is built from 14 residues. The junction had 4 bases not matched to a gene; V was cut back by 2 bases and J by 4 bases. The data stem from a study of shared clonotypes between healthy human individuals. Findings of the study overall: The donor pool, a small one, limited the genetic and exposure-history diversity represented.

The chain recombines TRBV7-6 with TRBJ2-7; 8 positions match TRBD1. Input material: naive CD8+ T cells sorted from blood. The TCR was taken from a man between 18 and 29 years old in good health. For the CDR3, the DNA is TGTGCCAGCAGCTTACAGGGGGCTAGGTACGAGCAGTACTTC. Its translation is CASSLQGARYEQYF.